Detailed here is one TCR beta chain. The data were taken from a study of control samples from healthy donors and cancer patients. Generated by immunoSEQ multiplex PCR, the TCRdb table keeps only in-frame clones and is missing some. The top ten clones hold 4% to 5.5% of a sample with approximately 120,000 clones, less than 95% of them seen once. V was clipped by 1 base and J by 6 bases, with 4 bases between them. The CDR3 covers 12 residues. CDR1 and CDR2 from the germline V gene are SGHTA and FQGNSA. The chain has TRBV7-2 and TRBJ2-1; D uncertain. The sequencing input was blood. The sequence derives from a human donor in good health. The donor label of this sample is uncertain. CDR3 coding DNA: TGTGCCAGCAGCTTAGGCGCCAATGAGCAGTTCTTC. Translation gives CASSLGANEQFF.